This paragraph reports one T cell receptor (beta chain). The antigen is undetermined. V was trimmed by 6 bases and J by 2 bases, leaving 10 bases between them. Germline CDR1 reads MNHEY; CDR2 reads SVGAGI. This CDR3 comprises 13 residues. These data come from a study of cytomegalovirus exposure and HLA in healthy donors. Study-level background: A prior study identified 117 million unique TCR beta sequences from 200 million or so T cells. General study points: In vitro confirmation showed a few CMV-associated chains to be CMV antigen specific. Prior analysis indicated that the majority of TCR beta V segments exhibited productivity approximately 87% or approximately 30% of the time. Later, an analysis found that common viral pathogens appeared to be linked with several of the most significant clusters.

A multiplex PCR was run with 60 Vbeta primers and 13 Jbeta primers. Libraries were prepared by immunoSEQ multiplex PCR; TCRdb keeps only in-frame clonotypes and omits some of them. The sample lists some 200,000 clones, approximately 79% occurring once. The chain carries TRBV6-5 and TRBJ2-5; possibly TRBD2 for D (5 bases). Sequencing used PBMCs. The clonotype comes from a man in his late teens or twenties in good health and CMV-seronegative. As DNA, the CDR3 is TGTGCCAGCAGGGACTGGCGTCAAGAGACCCAGTACTTC. Amino acids: CASRDWRQETQYF.